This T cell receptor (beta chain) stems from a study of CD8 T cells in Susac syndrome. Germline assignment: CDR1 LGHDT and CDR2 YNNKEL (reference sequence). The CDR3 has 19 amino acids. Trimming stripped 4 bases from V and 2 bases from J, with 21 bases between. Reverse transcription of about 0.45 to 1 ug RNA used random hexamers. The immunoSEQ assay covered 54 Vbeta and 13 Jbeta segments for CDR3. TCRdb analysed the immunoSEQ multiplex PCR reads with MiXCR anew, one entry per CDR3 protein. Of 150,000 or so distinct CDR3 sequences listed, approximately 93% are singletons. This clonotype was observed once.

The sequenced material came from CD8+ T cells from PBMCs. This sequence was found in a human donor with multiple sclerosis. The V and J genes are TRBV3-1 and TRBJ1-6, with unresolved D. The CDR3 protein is CASSRGPGANSTYNSPLHF. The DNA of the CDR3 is TGTGCCAGCAGCCGAGGACCCGGAGCAAATTCCACCTATAATTCACCCCTCCACTTT.